A selection of T cell receptor beta chains follows, all from one sample in a study of blood T cell repertoires in COVID-19. Clones were sequenced by immunoSEQ multiplex PCR, and TCRdb holds only the in-frame ones, with some missing. The repertoire holds 200,000 to 250,000 clones, with about 83% as singletons. What was sequenced was PBMCs or T cells enriched from blood (not recorded which). These receptors originate from a woman between 50 and 59 years old who had been exposed to COVID-19. The CDR3 runs from the conserved cysteine through the conserved F or W. The D gene is left open where the match is weak.

v_gene	j_gene	d_gene	CDR3aa
TRBV16	TRBJ1-1	NA	CASSQSPGQSTEAFF
TRBV4-1	TRBJ2-7	NA	CASSTLDRSHEQYF
TRBV7-9	TRBJ1-3	NA	CASSLGWSGAGNTIYF
TRBV7-7	TRBJ2-5	TRBD1	CASSSRTGKKTQYF
TRBV12-3/TRBV12-4	TRBJ1-2	TRBD1	CASSFQGAYGYTF
TRBV28	TRBJ2-1	TRBD1	CASSWRTGNNEQFF
TRBV7-2	TRBJ2-1	NA	CASSLWDFNNEQFF
TRBV21-1	TRBJ2-2	NA	CASSKRSGELFF
TRBV27	TRBJ1-2	NA	CASGGANYGYTF
TRBV28	TRBJ2-1	NA	CASSLGGINYNEQFF
TRBV2	TRBJ1-2	NA	CASSVAYGYTF
TRBV7-9	TRBJ2-5	TRBD1	CASSLSNRGPQETQYF
TRBV7-8	TRBJ1-2	TRBD1	CASSTIDRVVGGYTF
TRBV25-1	TRBJ2-5	TRBD2	CASTRFLRTSGRETQYF
TRBV28	TRBJ1-5	TRBD1	CASRSPTGASNQPQHF
TRBV10-3	TRBJ1-2	TRBD1	CAISRDREDYGYTF
TRBV5-1	TRBJ2-1	NA	CASSLVPDSTLENEQFF